Each of the 28 T cell receptor beta chains below was sequenced from the same sample in a study of blood T cell repertoires in COVID-19. Produced via immunoSEQ multiplex PCR; TCRdb's table is partial and in-frame only. The table shows roughly 20,000 clones, with about 85% occurring only once. The sequenced sample was peripheral blood. These receptors originate from a human donor with active COVID-19. The donor label of this sample is uncertain.

V usage is TRBV28 and J usage is TRBJ2-1; D gene uncertain. Germline V gene lookup returns CDR1 MDHEN and CDR2 SYDVKM. Trimming stripped 4 bases from V and 2 bases from J, with 18 bases between. The CDR3 totals 17 residues. The CDR3 here is CASSSIRISRPYNEQFF. The CDR3 region has the DNA TGTGCCAGCAGTTCCATTCGGATAAGCAGGCCCTACAATGAGCAGTTCTTC.

This clone was counted a single time. As DNA, the CDR3 is TGTGCCAGCAGCTTAGCATTGGGTGAGGGGGCCGAGCAGTACTTC. Encoded protein: CASSLALGEGAEQYF. V gene TRBV7-6 combines with J gene TRBJ2-7; 7 bases agree with TRBD1. Trimming removed 0 bases from V and 6 bases from J; junction bases left unmatched: 8. This CDR3 has 15 amino acids. CDR1 and CDR2 from the germline V gene are SGHVS and FNYEAQ.

In nucleotides, the CDR3 is TGTGCCATCAGTGAGTCCAGCGGGACAGATACGCAGTATTTT. Translation gives CAISESSGTDTQYF. The V and J genes are TRBV10-3 and TRBJ2-3; weak D call: TRBD2 (6 bases). The germline CDR1 and CDR2 sequences are ENHRY and SYGVKD. V lost 0 bases and J 3 bases, leaving 7 bases between the germline ends. This CDR3 has 14 amino acids.

The chain links TRBV6-5 to TRBJ2-7; 13 bases align to TRBD2. CDR1 is MNHEY, CDR2 SVGAGI, per germline. The ends lost 0 bases at V and 7 bases at J; junction bases unmatched: 6. This CDR3 has 16 residues. CDR3: CASSYSRGLAGREQYF. The DNA of the CDR3 is TGTGCCAGCAGTTACTCGAGGGGACTAGCGGGGCGGGAGCAGTACTTC.

The chain joins TRBV5-1 to TRBJ1-1; D is ambiguous. Germline CDR1 is SGHRS and CDR2 is YFSETQ. V was clipped by 0 bases and J by 3 bases, with 12 bases between them. CDR3 size: 15 residues. The CDR3 reads CASSLVARMDTEAFF. CDR3 sequence (DNA): TGCGCCAGCAGCTTGGTCGCCAGAATGGACACTGAAGCTTTCTTT.

V is TRBV10-3 and J is TRBJ1-2; TRBD1 might be the D (5 bases). Germline CDR1 and CDR2: ENHRY and SYGVKD. The CDR3 spans 11 residues. The V gene lost 3 bases and the J gene lost 8 bases, with 7 bases spanning the gap. CDR3 nucleotides: TGTGCCATCAGTGACACAGGCGGCTACACCTTC. Encoded protein: CAISDTGGYTF.

This clone was seen only a few times. In DNA, the CDR3 is TGTGCCAGTATTACAGGGGGACAGGAAGCTTTCTTT. Its translation: CASITGGQEAFF. The chain combines TRBV19 with TRBJ1-1, with 8 nucleotides matching TRBD1. Germline loops: CDR1 LNHDA, CDR2 SQIVND (reference sequence). The V and J ends lost 7 bases and 8 bases, in that order; junction bases with no gene match: 6. This CDR3 contains 12 residues.

This chain links TRBV27 with TRBJ2-7; TRBD2 aligns across 9 bases. Germline loops: CDR1 MNHEY, CDR2 SMNVEV (reference sequence). The CDR3 has 16 amino acids. V shed 2 bases, J shed 1 base, and the junction held 6 bases outside the gene matches. The CDR3 coding sequence is TGTGCCAGCAGTTTAACGATAGCGGGAGTTTCCTACGAGCAGTACTTC. This gives the protein CASSLTIAGVSYEQYF.

The J gene is TRBJ2-6, the V gene TRBV12-5, with 8 bases that match TRBD1. V was clipped by 0 bases and J by 2 bases; unmatched bases: 3. CDR3 size: 17 residues. Germline CDR1 is LGHNT and CDR2 is FRNRAP. The CDR3 DNA follows: TGTGCTAGTGGTTTGGTTTCAGGGGGCACTGGGGCCAACGTCCTGACTTTC. This translates into CASGLVSGGTGANVLTF.

V usage is TRBV24-1 and J usage is TRBJ2-3; possible D gene TRBD1, 5 bases. This CDR3 spans 16 amino acids. Trimming cost V 1 base and J 1 base, with 11 bases left between them. Germline V CDR1 and CDR2: KGHDR, SFDVKD. The DNA of the CDR3 is TGTGCCACCAGTGATTTCCGGACAAAAGGCACAGATACGCAGTATTTT. Encoded protein: CATSDFRTKGTDTQYF.

This chain links TRBV7-8 with TRBJ2-4; 7 bases are shared with TRBD1. J gave up 4 bases and V 5 bases, and 8 bases lay outside the gene matches. CDR1 is SGHVS, CDR2 FQNEAQ, per germline. CDR3 length: 15 amino acids. CDR3 bases: TGTGCCAGCAGCCTGCCGGGACAGCTAAAAAACATTCAGTACTTC. This codes for CASSLPGQLKNIQYF.

V and J are TRBV28 and TRBJ2-7; the D gene is possibly TRBD1 (6 bases). This CDR3 has 15 amino acids. The germline V gene encodes CDR1 MDHEN and CDR2 SYDVKM. Trimming removed 5 bases at V and 0 bases at J, with 14 bases between. CDR3 sequence (DNA): TGTGCCAGCAGTCCCTCCGGGACAATCTCCTACGAGCAGTACTTC. Translated, it gives CASSPSGTISYEQYF.

The gene calls are TRBV9 and TRBJ2-2; D not certain. The V end lost 0 bases, the J end lost 3 bases, and 9 bases lay between the germline ends. The germline CDR1 and CDR2 sequences are SGDLS and YYNGEE. There are 15 residues in the CDR3. The chain's CDR3 is CASSVAWSDTGELFF. CDR3 nucleotides: TGTGCCAGCAGCGTAGCCTGGTCGGACACCGGGGAGCTGTTTTTT.

There are a few counts of this clone. The CDR3 DNA is TGTGCCAGCAGCGAACACAGGGGACCCTCCTACGAGCAGTACTTC. Its protein is CASSEHRGPSYEQYF. V is TRBV7-8 and J is TRBJ2-7; 7 nucleotides align to TRBD1. CDR1 and CDR2 (germline): SGHVS, FQNEAQ. CDR3 length: 15 amino acids. J lost 0 bases, V lost 5 bases, and 7 bases had no gene match.

This clone was observed a single time. The chain uses TRBV5-4 and TRBJ1-1; 8 bases align to TRBD1. The germline V gene has CDR1 SGHNT and CDR2 YYREEE (reference sequence). V was clipped by 3 bases and J by 6 bases; unmatched bases: 13. This CDR3 has 16 amino acids. The CDR3 nucleotides are TGTGCCAGCAGCTATCTCCAGACAGGGGCTACTGCTGAAGCTTTCTTT. It encodes CASSYLQTGATAEAFF.

The chain recombines TRBV6-4 with TRBJ2-1; D uncertain. The CDR3 is 15 amino acids. In germline, CDR1 is MRHNA, CDR2 SNTAGT. Trimming cost V 5 bases and J 0 bases, with 11 bases left between them. The CDR3 bases are TGTGCCAGCAGTCCCCAACCGAGCTCCTACAATGAGCAGTTCTTC. Protein product: CASSPQPSSYNEQFF.

This rearrangement joins TRBV5-1 to TRBJ2-5, with 14 bases matching TRBD2. The CDR3 length is 18 residues. The germline V gene has CDR1 SGHRS and CDR2 YFSETQ. The junction had 8 bases not matched to a gene; V was cut back by 4 bases and J by 0 bases. CDR3 loop: CASSPRTSGRPHQETQYF. As DNA, the CDR3 is TGCGCCAGCAGCCCGAGGACTAGCGGGAGGCCGCACCAAGAGACCCAGTACTTC. The entire variable domain, with the rest obtained from reference TRBV5-1 and TRBJ2-5, is as follows: KAGVTQTPRYLIKTRGQQVTLSCSPISGHRSVSWYQQTPGQGLQFLFEYFSETQRNKGNFPGRFSGRQFSNSRSEMNVSTLELGDSALYLCASSPRTSGRPHQETQYFGPGTRLLVL.

V usage is TRBV28 and J usage is TRBJ1-5, with TRBD1 matching over 8 bases. V was clipped by 3 bases and J by 5 bases; unmatched bases: 6. The CDR3 sequence is 15 residues long. Germline V gives CDR1 MDHEN, CDR2 SYDVKM. For the CDR3, the DNA is TGTGCCAGCAGTTTTGGCAGGGGGCGCGATCAGCCCCAGCATTTT. The encoded protein is CASSFGRGRDQPQHF.

This clone was picked up one time. The chain employs TRBV9 and TRBJ1-2, with 8 bases fitting TRBD1. In germline, CDR1 is SGDLS, CDR2 YYNGEE. The CDR3 sequence is 16 residues long. V shed 0 bases, J shed 4 bases, and the junction held 8 bases outside the gene matches. The CDR3: CASSVAPRTGSYGYTF. CDR3 sequence (DNA): TGTGCCAGCAGCGTAGCCCCCAGGACAGGGAGCTATGGCTACACCTTC.

This rearrangement joins TRBV10-3 to TRBJ1-1, with TRBD1 as a possible D gene (5 bases). Trimming removed 5 bases from V and 1 base from J, with 11 bases in between. Germline lookup yields CDR1 ENHRY and CDR2 SYGVKD. The CDR3 runs to 14 residues. The CDR3 region has the DNA TGTGCCATCAGTCCGATTCAGGGGAACACTGAAGCTTTCTTT. Translation: CAISPIQGNTEAFF.

The V and J genes are TRBV28 and TRBJ1-1; D remains unclear. CDR1 is MDHEN and CDR2 is SYDVKM in the germline V gene. Trimming stripped 3 bases from V and 0 bases from J, with 5 bases between. The CDR3 runs 13 residues. CDR3 bases: TGTGCCAGCAGTTTTTCAGTGAACACTGAAGCTTTCTTT. Its protein product is CASSFSVNTEAFF.

This chain joins TRBV29-1 and TRBJ2-1; TRBD2 matches 15 bases. From germline, CDR1 is SQVTM and CDR2 ANQGSEA. The CDR3 length is 13 residues. Unmatched junction bases numbered 4, after V lost 7 bases and J lost 9 bases. The CDR3 sequence is CSARTSGGGEQFF. Here the CDR3 DNA reads TGCAGCGCCAGGACTAGCGGGGGGGGTGAGCAGTTCTTC.

As DNA, the CDR3 is TGTGCCAGTAGTAAGGGACAGTTCATGGGGGAGCTGTTTTTT. Translated: CASSKGQFMGELFF. The genes are TRBV19 and TRBJ2-2; 7 nucleotides match TRBD1. This CDR3 region has 14 residues. Germline trimming cut 4 bases from V and 8 bases from J; bases unmatched to any gene: 7. Per germline, CDR1 LNHDA and CDR2 SQIVND (reference sequence). The whole variable domain, remainder taken from reference TRBV19 and TRBJ2-2, is DGGITQSPKYLFRKEGQNVTLSCEQNLNHDAMYWYRQDPGQGLRLIYYSQIVNDFQKGDIAEGYSVSREKKESFPLTVTSAQKNPTAFYLCASSKGQFMGELFFGEGSRLTVL.

This clone occurred a few times. The sample has other DNA sequences that encode this CDR3 too. The chain is built from TRBV10-2 and TRBJ1-5; D gene ambiguous. This CDR3 spans 14 amino acids. The germline V and J ends were trimmed by 0 bases and 4 bases, with 7 bases remaining between them. CDR1 and CDR2 from the germline V gene are WSHSY and SAAADI. CDR3 bases: TGCGCCAGCAGTGAGTCGGGAGTTAATCAGCCCCAGCATTTT. Its protein product is CASSESGVNQPQHF.

The chain combines TRBV9 with TRBJ2-7; maybe TRBD2 (5 bases). CDR3 size: 15 residues. Germline V gene lookup returns CDR1 SGDLS and CDR2 YYNGEE. The V gene lost 0 bases and the J gene lost 1 base, with 11 bases spanning the gap. This CDR3 is CASSVDVGDSYEQYF. In nucleotides, the CDR3 is TGTGCCAGCAGCGTAGACGTGGGAGATTCCTACGAGCAGTACTTC.

The chain links TRBV3-1 (or the pseudogene TRBV3-2) to TRBJ2-1; 11 bases map to TRBD2. The germline CDR1 and CDR2 sequences are LGHDT and YNNKEL (reference sequence). This CDR3 has 16 residues. The V segment lost 3 bases and the J segment 5 bases; nucleotides outside the gene matches: 6. This chain's CDR3 is CASSHQLAGVHNEQFF. For the CDR3, the DNA is TGTGCCAGCAGCCACCAACTAGCGGGAGTGCACAATGAGCAGTTCTTC.

The CDR3 reads CASSFSPGQSNEKLFF. CDR3 DNA: TGCGCCAGCAGCTTCTCACCGGGACAGAGTAATGAAAAACTGTTTTTT. The chain links TRBV5-1 to TRBJ1-4; TRBD1 agrees at 7 bases. The CDR3 contains 16 residues. The V gene's germline CDR1 is SGHRS and CDR2 YFSETQ. Trimming removed 2 bases from V and 4 bases from J; junction bases left unmatched: 8.

The chain combines TRBV19 with TRBJ2-1; 8 nucleotides match TRBD2. Germline CDR1 LNHDA, CDR2 SQIVND (reference sequence). The V segment lost 5 bases and the J segment 12 bases; nucleotides outside the gene matches: 6. This CDR3 comprises 12 residues. CDR3 DNA: TGTGCCAGTAGTGTAACGGCGGGGGGGCAGTTCTTC. It specifies CASSVTAGGQFF.